This entry is about one TCR beta chain. What it binds is not known. CDR1 and CDR2 (germline): SGHDT, YYEEEE. The CDR3 covers 14 residues. Unmatched junction bases numbered 1, after V lost 3 bases and J lost 1 base. The data stem from a study of T cell responses to AZD1222 COVID-19 vaccine. Study context: Second doses were pooled across both intervals (about 4 or about 12 weeks). Regarding the study as a whole: Donors skewed white British and female; clonal diversity was possibly underestimated. Spike-specific TCR depth and breadth grew after two AZD1222 doses.

Method: immunoSEQ multiplex PCR; TCRdb's copy keeps in-frame clones and lacks some. This table holds around 140,000 clones, about nine tenths found once. The chain joins TRBV5-6 to TRBJ2-5; 9 nucleotides line up with TRBD1. This material consisted of peripheral blood, taken on day 0 of AZD1222 vaccination. This TCR came from an adult in good health. The CDR3 nucleotides are TGTGCCAGCAGCTCGACAGGGGGCCAAGAGACCCAGTACTTC. Amino acids: CASSSTGGQETQYF.